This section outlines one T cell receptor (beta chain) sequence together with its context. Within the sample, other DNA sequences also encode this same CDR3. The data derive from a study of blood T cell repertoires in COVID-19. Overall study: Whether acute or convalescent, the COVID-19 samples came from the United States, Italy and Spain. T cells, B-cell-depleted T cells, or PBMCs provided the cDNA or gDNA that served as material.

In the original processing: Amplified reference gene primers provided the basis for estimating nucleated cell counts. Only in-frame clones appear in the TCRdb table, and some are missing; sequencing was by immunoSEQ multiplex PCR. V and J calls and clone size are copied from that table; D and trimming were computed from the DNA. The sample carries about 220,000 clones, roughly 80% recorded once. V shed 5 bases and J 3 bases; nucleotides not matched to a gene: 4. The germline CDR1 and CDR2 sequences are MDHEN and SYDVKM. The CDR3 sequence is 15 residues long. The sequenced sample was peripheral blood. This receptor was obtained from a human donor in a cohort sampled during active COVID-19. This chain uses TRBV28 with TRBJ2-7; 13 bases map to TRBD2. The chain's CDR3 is CASSPGLAGIYEQYF. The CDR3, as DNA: TGTGCCAGCAGTCCGGGACTAGCGGGGATCTACGAGCAGTACTTC.